Listed below are T cell receptor beta chains from one sample, sequenced in a study of blood T cell repertoires in COVID-19. Assay: immunoSEQ multiplex PCR; the TCRdb copy retains only in-frame clones and omits some. This sample yields 100,000 to 150,000 clones, of which nearly 90% are seen a single time; 1.2% belongs to the top ten. What was sequenced was peripheral blood. The receptors come from a woman aged 80 or over with acute or convalescent COVID-19. Both conserved end residues are part of each CDR3.

V	J	CDR3
TRBV6-2/TRBV6-3	TRBJ2-7	CASRPTGTGSHEQYF
TRBV20-1	TRBJ1-5	CSASRQVASPTYNQPQHF
TRBV28	TRBJ1-2	CASKQQGSTGYTF
TRBV19	TRBJ1-2	CASSTAGQGHYGYTF
TRBV7-9	TRBJ1-1	CASSANTGGDDTEAFF
TRBV28	TRBJ2-7	CASSSLGTGGYEQYF
TRBV12-2	TRBJ1-1	CASKRARNTEAFF
TRBV2	TRBJ1-5	CASSTTGHSNQPQHF
TRBV6-2/TRBV6-3	TRBJ2-3	CASSYLAGGLSTDTQYF
TRBV9	TRBJ2-3	CASSGQGGTDTQYF
TRBV7-9	TRBJ1-4	CASSLDPRQSSEKLFF
TRBV5-6	TRBJ2-7	CASSLGHSYEQYF
TRBV12-3/TRBV12-4	TRBJ2-7	CASSFWPEQYF
TRBV5-6	TRBJ1-2	CASSLPTGAYGYTF
TRBV7-2	TRBJ1-1	CASSESGVDTEAFF
TRBV10-3	TRBJ1-2	CAIREQGLGYGYTF
TRBV11-2	TRBJ1-2	CASSLGSAGGGGYTF
TRBV29-1	TRBJ2-7	CSVGPATGVNEQYF
TRBV19	TRBJ2-3	CASSHPGQGTDTQYF
TRBV2	TRBJ1-6	CASSGGQVMNSPLHF
TRBV7-6	TRBJ2-6	CASSSGTGISSGANVLTF
TRBV10-2	TRBJ2-7	CASSETTGLRHEQYF
TRBV6-1	TRBJ1-5	CASSETVGASSPQHF
TRBV7-3	TRBJ2-1	CASSPGGEGTEQFF
TRBV28	TRBJ2-7	CASSFHQGFLGF
TRBV7-9	TRBJ2-2	CASSFPQWTGENGELFF
TRBV7-5	TRBJ1-2	CARSSGHLYGYTF
TRBV27	TRBJ1-2	CASSLGGGLPLLF
TRBV28	TRBJ1-2	CASSLQPAGGYTF
TRBV11-1	TRBJ2-3	CASSSRQGGTQYF
TRBV19	TRBJ1-4	CASSQPGKLFF
TRBV5-1	TRBJ2-7	CASSLDGRAGYEQYF
TRBV3-1/TRBV3-2	TRBJ2-7	CASSLPLNRADEQYF
TRBV3-1/TRBV3-2	TRBJ1-2	CASSRTGVRYGYTF
TRBV5-6	TRBJ2-3	CASSLGQGLTDTQYF
TRBV7-9	TRBJ1-2	CASSTPSTGFGYTF
TRBV28	TRBJ2-7	CASRTLGQGAEQYF
TRBV6-5	TRBJ2-5	CASGAPRRDRVGYF
TRBV2	TRBJ1-3	CASSTTGWGGNTIYF
TRBV10-1	TRBJ1-1	CASSEGRRATEAFF
TRBV3-1/TRBV3-2	TRBJ1-6	CASSPRWGNNSPLHF